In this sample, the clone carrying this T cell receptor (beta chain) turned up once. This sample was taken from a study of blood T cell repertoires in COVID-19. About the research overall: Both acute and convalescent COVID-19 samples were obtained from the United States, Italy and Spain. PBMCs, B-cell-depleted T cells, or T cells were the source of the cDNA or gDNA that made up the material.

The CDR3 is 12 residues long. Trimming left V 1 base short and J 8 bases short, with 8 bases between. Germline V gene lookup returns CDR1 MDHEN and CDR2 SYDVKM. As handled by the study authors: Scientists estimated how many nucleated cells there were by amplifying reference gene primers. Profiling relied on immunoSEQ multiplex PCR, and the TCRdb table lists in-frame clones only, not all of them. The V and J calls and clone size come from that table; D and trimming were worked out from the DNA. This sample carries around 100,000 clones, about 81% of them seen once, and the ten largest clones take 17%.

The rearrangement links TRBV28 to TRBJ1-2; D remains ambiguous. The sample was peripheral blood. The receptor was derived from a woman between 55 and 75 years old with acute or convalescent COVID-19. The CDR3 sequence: CASSLSFGGYTF. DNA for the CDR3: TGTGCCAGCAGTTTATCCTTTGGCGGCTACACCTTC.